The 18 T cell receptor beta chains given below trace back to one sample, sequenced in a study of cytomegalovirus exposure and HLA in healthy donors. Clones were sequenced by immunoSEQ multiplex PCR, and TCRdb holds only the in-frame ones, with some missing. The sample yields approximately 230,000 clones, roughly 90% seen once. Sequences were obtained from PBMCs. Every receptor here comes from a man younger than 35 in good health and CMV-seropositive.

The chain recombines TRBV30 with TRBJ2-1, with unresolved D. The V end was cut by 1 base, the J end by 7 bases, with 5 bases between. Germline assignment: CDR1 GTSNPN and CDR2 SVGIG (reference sequence). The CDR3 has 11 amino acids. The chain's CDR3 is CAWSGGNEQFF. The CDR3 nucleotides read TGTGCCTGGAGTGGGGGTAATGAGCAGTTCTTC.

The chain is built from TRBV6-1 and TRBJ1-2, with D possibly being TRBD1 (5 bases). V was cut by 6 bases and J by 5 bases, with 19 bases left in between. The CDR3 sequence is 15 residues long. Germline CDR1 MNHNS, CDR2 SASEGT. The CDR3 here is CASRGLGGDGYGYTF. For the CDR3, the DNA is TGTGCCAGCAGGGGCTTAGGAGGGGATGGATATGGCTACACCTTC.

The V call is TRBV6-1, the J call TRBJ1-2; no clear D gene. Germline loops: CDR1 MNHNS, CDR2 SASEGT. The CDR3 spans 14 residues. With 8 bases removed from V and 0 bases from J, the gap between germline ends came to 13 bases. DNA of the CDR3: TGTGCCAGCGGGGTCCCTGTAGCTAACTATGGCTACACCTTC. It is translated as CASGVPVANYGYTF.

The V gene is TRBV5-4, the J gene TRBJ2-7, with D hard to call. CDR3 size: 12 residues. Germline values: CDR1 SGHNT, CDR2 YYREEE (reference sequence). V was clipped by 2 bases and J by 4 bases, with 7 bases between them. The CDR3: CASSFSLYEQYF. Here the CDR3 DNA reads TGTGCCAGCAGCTTTAGCCTTTACGAGCAGTACTTC.

The table lists this clone with a count of one. The J gene is TRBJ1-1, the V gene TRBV7-2; D uncertain. The CDR3 covers 13 residues. V was clipped by 5 bases and J by 4 bases, with 11 bases between them. Per germline, CDR1 SGHTA and CDR2 FQGNSA. CDR3 protein: CASSEEVSTEAFF. The CDR3, as DNA: TGTGCCAGCAGCGAGGAGGTGTCCACTGAAGCTTTCTTT.

The chain employs TRBV20-1 and TRBJ1-3; D remains unclear. This CDR3 contains 11 residues. The V gene lost 5 bases and the J gene lost 4 bases, with 6 bases spanning the gap. CDR1 is DFQATT and CDR2 is SNEGSKA in the germline V gene (reference sequence). The CDR3 DNA follows: TGCAGTGCTGCCGGGGGAAACACCATATATTTT. As protein: CSAAGGNTIYF.

The chain has TRBV5-1 and TRBJ2-2, with D perhaps matching TRBD1 or TRBD2 (5 bases each). This CDR3 is 15 amino acids long. V was clipped by 3 bases and J by 3 bases, with 12 bases between them. Germline V gene lookup returns CDR1 SGHRS and CDR2 YFSETQ. The CDR3 here is CASSSQLGDTGELFF. CDR3 DNA sequence: TGCGCCAGCAGCTCACAGCTGGGGGACACCGGGGAGCTGTTTTTT. The complete variable domain, with remaining parts taken from reference TRBV5-1 and TRBJ2-2, reads KAGVTQTPRYLIKTRGQQVTLSCSPISGHRSVSWYQQTPGQGLQFLFEYFSETQRNKGNFPGRFSGRQFSNSRSEMNVSTLELGDSALYLCASSSQLGDTGELFFGEGSRLTVL.

The chain joins TRBV6-1 to TRBJ1-1; tentatively, D is TRBD1 (5 bases). The CDR3 length is 12 residues. V lost 10 bases, J lost 7 bases, and 16 bases lay in between. Per germline, CDR1 MNHNS and CDR2 SASEGT. CDR3 amino acids: CAMQRGSGEAFF. The DNA for the CDR3 is TGTGCCATGCAAAGGGGAAGCGGTGAAGCTTTCTTT.

In nucleotides, the CDR3 is TGTGCCAGCAGCTTACAAGGGTCTGAGACCCAGTACTTC. Amino acid sequence: CASSLQGSETQYF. The genes are TRBV7-3 and TRBJ2-5; D remains ambiguous. The V and J ends lost 2 bases and 5 bases respectively, with 9 bases between them. The germline gives CDR1 SGHTA, CDR2 FQGTGA. The CDR3 loop spans 13 amino acids.

The chain combines TRBV19 with TRBJ1-4; 8 bases align to TRBD1. The germline V gene has CDR1 LNHDA and CDR2 SQIVND (reference sequence). The CDR3 is made up of 14 amino acids. Trimming removed 8 bases from V and 8 bases from J; junction bases left unmatched: 10. The CDR3 DNA is TGTGCCAGTCGCTCGACAGGGGCGAGAGAAAAACTGTTTTTT. It codes for CASRSTGAREKLFF.

The V gene is TRBV30, the J gene TRBJ2-6; D is perhaps TRBD2 (5 bases). Germline CDR1 GTSNPN, CDR2 SVGIG (reference sequence). Trimming left V 8 bases short and J 4 bases short, with 12 bases between. The CDR3 totals 13 residues. CDR3: CAAVEGGANVLTF. DNA for the CDR3: TGTGCCGCGGTCGAGGGAGGGGCCAACGTCCTGACTTTC.

This clone was seen more than once but under ten times. The gene calls are TRBV5-1 and TRBJ1-2, with no clear D. Trimming pared 4 bases from V and 1 base from J, leaving 14 bases between. Per germline, CDR1 SGHRS and CDR2 YFSETQ. The CDR3 is 15 amino acids. The CDR3 is CASSPPGGHNYGYTF. The CDR3 DNA follows: TGCGCCAGCAGCCCCCCCGGCGGCCATAACTATGGCTACACCTTC. The full variable domain, its missing parts supplied by reference TRBV5-1 and TRBJ1-2, is KAGVTQTPRYLIKTRGQQVTLSCSPISGHRSVSWYQQTPGQGLQFLFEYFSETQRNKGNFPGRFSGRQFSNSRSEMNVSTLELGDSALYLCASSPPGGHNYGYTFGSGTRLTVV.

This chain links TRBV7-3 with TRBJ1-1, with D possibly TRBD1 on 6 matching bases. The CDR3 extends over 13 amino acids. CDR1 is SGHTA and CDR2 is FQGTGA in the germline V gene. Trimming shortened V by 3 bases and J by 6 bases, and 11 bases separated the two germline ends. The CDR3 DNA sequence: TGTGCCAGCAGCTTGACAGGAATCTCTGAAGCTTTCTTT. Translation gives CASSLTGISEAFF. The complete variable domain, with remaining parts taken from reference TRBV7-3 and TRBJ1-1, reads GAGVSQTPSNKVTEKGKYVELRCDPISGHTALYWYRQSLGQGPEFLIYFQGTGAADDSGLPNDRFFAVRPEGSVSTLKIQRTERGDSAVYLCASSLTGISEAFFGQGTRLTVV.

The rearrangement uses TRBV10-3 and TRBJ2-3, with a weak D call TRBD2 (5 bases). V lost 3 bases, J lost 2 bases, and 12 bases lay in between. The CDR3 sequence is 15 residues long. Germline CDR1 and CDR2: ENHRY and SYGVKD. The CDR3 loop is CAISDPGGSTDTQYF. CDR3 nucleotide sequence: TGTGCCATCAGTGATCCCGGCGGGTCCACAGATACGCAGTATTTT.

This rearrangement joins TRBV6-5 to TRBJ1-3; D is perhaps TRBD1 (6 bases). The CDR3 runs to 15 residues. Germline V gene lookup returns CDR1 MNHEY and CDR2 SVGAGI. Trimming pared 6 bases from V and 0 bases from J, leaving 12 bases between. The CDR3 sequence is CASRGGTISGNTIYF. The DNA for the CDR3 is TGTGCCAGCAGAGGCGGGACAATCTCTGGAAACACCATATATTTT.

V gene TRBV7-8 combines with J gene TRBJ1-3; a weak D match, TRBD1 (5 bases). Per germline, CDR1 SGHVS and CDR2 FQNEAQ. V lost 5 bases, J lost 2 bases, and 7 bases lay in between. This CDR3 comprises 13 residues. The CDR3 region is CASSPGPGNTIYF. For the CDR3, the DNA is TGTGCCAGCAGCCCGGGGCCTGGAAACACCATATATTTT. Full variable domain (outside the CDR3, taken from reference TRBV7-8 and TRBJ1-3): GAGVSQSPRYKVAKRGQDVALRCDPISGHVSLFWYQQALGQGPEFLTYFQNEAQLDKSGLPSDRFFAERPEGSVSTLKIQRTQQEDSAVYLCASSPGPGNTIYFGEGSWLTVV.

V and J are TRBV19 and TRBJ2-2; TRBD2 is a possible D gene (6 bases). The CDR3 totals 15 residues. Germline loops: CDR1 LNHDA, CDR2 SQIVND (reference sequence). V was clipped by 3 bases and J by 2 bases, with 10 bases between them. CDR3 coding DNA: TGTGCCAGTAGTATCCGCGGGGACAACACCGGGGAGCTGTTTTTT. It translates to CASSIRGDNTGELFF.

This sequence joins TRBV25-1 and TRBJ2-3; no firm D call. The ends were cut back, 4 bases at V and 5 bases at J, with 10 bases in the middle. The V gene's germline CDR1 is MGHDK and CDR2 SYGVNS. The CDR3 sequence is 13 residues long. The CDR3 region is CASSALGIDTQYF. The CDR3, as DNA: TGTGCCAGCAGTGCACTGGGGATAGATACGCAGTATTTT.